Listed here are 9 T cell receptor beta chains from one sample, sequenced in a study of T cell changes during pregnancy in multiple sclerosis. The method was immunoSEQ multiplex PCR; TCRdb's version includes in-frame clones alone and lacks a portion of them. The sample has approximately 34,000 clones, roughly 90% seen once. The input for sequencing was CD8+ T cells from peripheral blood mononuclear cells, taken after pregnancy. These receptors were collected from a female donor with multiple sclerosis, enrolled in a pregnancy study.

This rearrangement joins TRBV10-3 to TRBJ1-1; 7 bases are a match to TRBD1. This CDR3 region has 17 residues. Germline V CDR1 and CDR2: ENHRY, SYGVKD. Unmatched junction bases numbered 12, after V lost 0 bases and J lost 5 bases. The CDR3, as DNA: TGTGCCATCAGTGAGTCTCGGAGGGACAGTCAAGGGACTGAAGCTTTCTTT. It is translated as CAISESRRDSQGTEAFF.

The chain combines TRBV4-1 with TRBJ2-7; TRBD2 agrees at 8 bases. There are 15 residues in the CDR3. CDR1 and CDR2 from the germline V gene are MGHRA and YSYEKL. Trimming at V came to 4 bases and at J to 3 bases, leaving 8 bases not matched to a gene. CDR3 region: CASSRQAGASYEQYF. The CDR3 bases are TGCGCCAGCAGCCGACAAGCGGGGGCCAGCTACGAGCAGTACTTC.

V and J are TRBV13 and TRBJ2-7, with TRBD1 identical over 7 bases. Germline CDR1 reads PRHDT; CDR2 reads FYEKMQ (reference sequence). V lost 2 bases to trimming and J lost 7 bases; unmatched junction nucleotides: 2. The length of the CDR3 is 12 residues. CDR3 nucleotide sequence: TGTGCCAGCAGCTTAAGGGGGCAAGAGCAGTACTTC. This sequence encodes CASSLRGQEQYF.

The gene calls are TRBV7-2 and TRBJ2-1; 7 nucleotides agree with TRBD2. Losses at the gene ends were 2 bases for V and 3 bases for J; bases not matched to a gene: 10. The germline V gene encodes CDR1 SGHTA and CDR2 FQGNSA. The CDR3 is 17 residues long. The CDR3 DNA sequence: TGTGCCAGCAGCTTATCTTTAGGGAGGGTCGACTACAATGAGCAGTTCTTC. As protein: CASSLSLGRVDYNEQFF.

This clone was observed a few times. The genes are TRBV14 and TRBJ2-1; D is uncertain. Per the germline V gene, CDR1 is SGHDN and CDR2 is FVKESK. Trimming removed 4 bases from V and 6 bases from J, with 10 bases in between. This CDR3 contains 13 residues. The CDR3, as DNA: TGTGCCAGCAGCCTTACGACTCTCAATGAGCAGTTCTTC. Translated: CASSLTTLNEQFF. Filled out from reference TRBV14 and TRBJ2-1, the complete variable domain reads EAGVTQFPSHSVIEKGQTVTLRCDPISGHDNLYWYRRVMGKEIKFLLHFVKESKQDESGMPNNRFLAERTGGTYSTLKVQPAELEDSGVYFCASSLTTLNEQFFGPGTRLTVL.

In its sample, this clone was seen a few times. The chain joins TRBV14 to TRBJ2-7; TRBD2 matches at 9 bases. Germline V gene sequence: CDR1 SGHDN, CDR2 FVKESK. The CDR3 sequence is 16 residues long. Germline trimming cut 5 bases from V and 2 bases from J; bases unmatched to any gene: 10. The CDR3 protein is CASSNIAGAPTYEQYF. The CDR3 DNA is TGTGCCAGCAGCAACATAGCGGGGGCCCCAACCTACGAGCAGTACTTC.

The chain couples TRBV21-1 to TRBJ1-1; the table names TRBD1, a call not compared with the DNA. TRBV21-1 is a known pseudogene. The CDR3 runs 19 residues. CDR3 in amino acids: CASSNPGMGQGPVNTEAFF. The CDR3 DNA reads TGTGCCAGCAGCAACCCGGGGATGGGACAGGGGCCGGTGAACACTGAAGCTTTCTTT.

This chain joins TRBV4-1 and TRBJ1-1; D is ambiguous. CDR1 and CDR2 from the germline V gene are MGHRA and YSYEKL. The CDR3 covers 13 residues. The ends were cut back, 0 bases at V and 8 bases at J, with 10 bases in the middle. Here the CDR3 reads CASSQDAANEAFF. In DNA form, the CDR3 reads TGCGCCAGCAGCCAAGACGCAGCGAACGAAGCTTTCTTT.

The chain uses TRBV14 and TRBJ2-7, with D uncertain. In germline, CDR1 is SGHDN, CDR2 FVKESK. Trimming shortened V by 0 bases and J by 3 bases, and 15 bases separated the two germline ends. CDR3 length: 16 residues. The CDR3 spells CASSQDTFVTDYEQYF. The CDR3 DNA follows: TGTGCCAGCAGCCAAGACACGTTCGTTACTGACTACGAGCAGTACTTC.